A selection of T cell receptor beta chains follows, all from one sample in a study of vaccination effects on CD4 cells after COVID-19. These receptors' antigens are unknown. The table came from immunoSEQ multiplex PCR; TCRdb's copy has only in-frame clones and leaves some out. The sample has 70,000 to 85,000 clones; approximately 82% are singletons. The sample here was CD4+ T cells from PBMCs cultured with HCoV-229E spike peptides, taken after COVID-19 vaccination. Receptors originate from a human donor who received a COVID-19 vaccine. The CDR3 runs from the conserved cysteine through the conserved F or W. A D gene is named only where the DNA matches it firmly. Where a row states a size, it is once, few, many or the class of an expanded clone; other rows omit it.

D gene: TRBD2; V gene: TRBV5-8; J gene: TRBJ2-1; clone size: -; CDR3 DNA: TGTGCCAGCCCGTGGGGATACGTAGCGGGGGGCGCCGGGAATGAGCAGTTCTTC; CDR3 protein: CASPWGYVAGGAGNEQFF
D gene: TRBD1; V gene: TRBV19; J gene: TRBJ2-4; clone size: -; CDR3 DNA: TGTGCCAGTAGTTGGTCGGACAGGGTTAACATTCAGTACTTC; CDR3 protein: CASSWSDRVNIQYF
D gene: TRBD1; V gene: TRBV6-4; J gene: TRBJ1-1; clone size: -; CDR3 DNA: TGTGCCAGCAGGTATAGCCAGGGGGGCACTGAAGCTTTCTTT; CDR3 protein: CASRYSQGGTEAFF
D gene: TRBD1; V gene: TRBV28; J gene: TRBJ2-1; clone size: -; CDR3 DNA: TGTGCCAGCAGTTTCGCGACGGGACAGGGAAACAATGAGCAGTTCTTC; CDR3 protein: CASSFATGQGNNEQFF
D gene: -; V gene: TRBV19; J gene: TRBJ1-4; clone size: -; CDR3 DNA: TGTGCCAGTAGTAACCCGGATGGGGCTAATGAAAAACTGTTTTTT; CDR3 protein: CASSNPDGANEKLFF
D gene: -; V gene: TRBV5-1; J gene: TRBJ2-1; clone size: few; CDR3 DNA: TGCGCCAGCAGCTTGGTACTAGAGGGTGAGCAGTTCTTC; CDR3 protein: CASSLVLEGEQFF
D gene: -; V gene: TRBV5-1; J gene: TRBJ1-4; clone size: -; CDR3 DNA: TGCGCCAGCAGCTTGGGCTACGGGACAAGGCAAGAAAAACTGTTTTTT; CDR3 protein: CASSLGYGTRQEKLFF
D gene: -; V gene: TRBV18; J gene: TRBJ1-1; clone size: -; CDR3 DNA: TGTGCCAGCTCACCACTAGGGAGCGGAAACACTGAAGCTTTCTTT; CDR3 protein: CASSPLGSGNTEAFF
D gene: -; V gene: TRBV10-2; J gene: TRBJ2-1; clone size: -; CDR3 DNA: TGCGCCAGCAGTCTTCTAGCGAGCTCCTACAATGAGCAGTTCTTC; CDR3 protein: CASSLLASSYNEQFF
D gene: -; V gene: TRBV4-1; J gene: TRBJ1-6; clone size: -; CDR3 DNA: TGCGCCAGCGCCGGACTCGAGTCACCCCTCCACTTT; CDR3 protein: CASAGLESPLHF
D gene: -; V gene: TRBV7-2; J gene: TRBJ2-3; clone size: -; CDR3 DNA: TGTGCCAGCAGCCAGGCGGCCTACACAGATACGCAGTATTTT; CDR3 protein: CASSQAAYTDTQYF
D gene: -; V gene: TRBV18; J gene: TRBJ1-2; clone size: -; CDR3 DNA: TGTGCCAGCTCACCACAGGAAACTAACTATGGCTACACCTTC; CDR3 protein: CASSPQETNYGYTF
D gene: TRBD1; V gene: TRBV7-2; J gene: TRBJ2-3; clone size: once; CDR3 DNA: TGTGCCAGCAGCCTTACTACCGGGACAGGGGGTCGTCGGGATACGCAGTATTTT; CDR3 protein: CASSLTTGTGGRRDTQYF
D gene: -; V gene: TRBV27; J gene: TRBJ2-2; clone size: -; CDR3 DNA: TGTGCCAGCAGTAAAAGAGGGACGGGCACCGGGGAGCTGTTTTTT; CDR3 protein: CASSKRGTGTGELFF
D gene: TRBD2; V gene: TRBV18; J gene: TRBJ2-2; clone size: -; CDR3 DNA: TGTGCCAGCTCACCAGGCGGGGGGCGATCCGGGGAGCTGTTTTTT; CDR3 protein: CASSPGGGRSGELFF
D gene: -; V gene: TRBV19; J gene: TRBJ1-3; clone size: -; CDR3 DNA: TGTGCCAGTACACTGTTCTCTGGAAACACCATATATTTT; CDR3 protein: CASTLFSGNTIYF
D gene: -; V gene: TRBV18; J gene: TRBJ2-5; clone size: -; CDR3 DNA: TGTGCCAGCTCACCAAATTGGGGTCAAGAGACCCAGTACTTC; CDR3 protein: CASSPNWGQETQYF
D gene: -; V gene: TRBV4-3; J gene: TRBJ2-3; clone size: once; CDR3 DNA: TGCGCCAGCAGCCAAGATCCCCTAACGAGCACATATACGCAGTATTTT; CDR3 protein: CASSQDPLTSTYTQYF
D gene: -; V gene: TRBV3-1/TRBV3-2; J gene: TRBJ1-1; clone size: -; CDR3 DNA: TGTGCCAGCAGCCAACGGGTCGAGAACACTGAAGCTTTCTTT; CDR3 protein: CASSQRVENTEAFF
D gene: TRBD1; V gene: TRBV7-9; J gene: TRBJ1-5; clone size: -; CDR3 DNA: TGTGCCAGCAGCCGGACAGGAGATCAGCCCCAGCATTTT; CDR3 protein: CASSRTGDQPQHF
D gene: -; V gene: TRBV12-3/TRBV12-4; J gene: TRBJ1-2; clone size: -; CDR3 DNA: TGTGCCAGCGCCAGAGGGCTCTCCTATGGCTACACCTTC; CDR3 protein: CASARGLSYGYTF
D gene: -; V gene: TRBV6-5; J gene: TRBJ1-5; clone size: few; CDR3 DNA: TGTGCCAGCAAGGGGGGGGGCGATCAGCCCCAGCATTTT; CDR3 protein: CASKGGGDQPQHF